These 28 T cell receptor beta chains originate from one sample sequenced in a study of immune heterogeneity within non-small cell lung tumors. The TCR beta CDR3 region was amplified by multiplex PCR employing 32 V and 13 J primers. MiXCR was run by TCRdb on the multiplex PCR reads, yielding one entry per CDR3 protein. The data show almost 3,000 distinct CDR3 sequences, roughly 25% seen once. Bulk tumor genomic DNA, roughly 660 ng per sample, was used as template. The authors collected several far-apart biopsies from each primary tumor during surgery. Newly diagnosed with untreated non-small cell lung cancer, the patients underwent curative surgery. Sequencing was performed on lung tumor tissue. The receptor set was obtained from a female donor with non-small cell lung cancer.

By sample share, this clonotype is medium-sized. J is TRBJ2-7 and V is TRBV27; D ambiguous. Trimming shortened V by 4 bases and J by 2 bases, and 9 bases separated the two germline ends. The CDR3 runs 13 residues. Germline CDR1 reads MNHEY; CDR2 reads SMNVEV (reference sequence). The CDR3 sequence is CASSYSVAYEQYF. CDR3 coding DNA: TGTGCCAGCAGTTACTCTGTCGCCTACGAGCAGTACTTC.

About this clonotype: A much bigger clone sits one base away, suggesting this may be a read error. The gene calls are TRBV6-1 and TRBJ2-7; D is undetermined. CDR3 length: 15 amino acids. Germline V gives CDR1 MNHNS, CDR2 SASEGT. Written as DNA, the CDR3 is TGTGTCAGCGCAGGAACAGATCTTTACCTCTACGAGCAGTACTTC. This sequence encodes CVSAGTDLYLYEQYF.

This chain links TRBV6-1 with TRBJ1-5; D may be TRBD1 (5 bases). V lost 7 bases to trimming and J lost 0 bases, with 13 bases between them. This CDR3 has 15 amino acids. CDR1 and CDR2 (germline): MNHNS, SASEGT. The DNA for the CDR3 is TGTGCCAGCAATGAGGGGACCTATAGCAATCAGCCCCAGCATTTT. Amino acid sequence: CASNEGTYSNQPQHF.

The chain joins TRBV15 to TRBJ1-2; tentatively, D is TRBD1 (6 bases). Trimming stripped 0 bases from V and 4 bases from J, with 15 bases between. CDR1 is LNHNV and CDR2 is YYDKDF in the germline V gene (reference sequence). The CDR3 runs 16 residues. The CDR3 DNA sequence: TGTGCCACCAGCAGAGACAAGGTTAGGACAGCCTATGGCTACACCTTC. Translating it yields CATSRDKVRTAYGYTF.

This clonotype is medium-sized by share. The chain has TRBV5-1 and TRBJ1-2; 8 bases map to TRBD1. Germline CDR1 and CDR2: SGHRS and YFSETQ. The CDR3 covers 15 residues. V trimming: 0 bases; J trimming: 8 bases; junction bases outside the gene matches: 9. The CDR3 spells CASSLDPAGGLGYTF. In DNA form, the CDR3 reads TGCGCCAGCAGCTTGGATCCGGCAGGGGGCTTAGGCTACACCTTC.

The CDR3 DNA follows: TGTGCCAGCAGCCAAGAAGACCGGGACCTCAACACAGATACGCAGTATTTT. This encodes CASSQEDRDLNTDTQYF. The chain joins TRBV4-2 to TRBJ2-3, with D perhaps TRBD1 or TRBD2 (5 bases each). The CDR3 is made up of 17 amino acids. Trimming took 0 bases from V and 2 from J, leaving 15 bases between them. Germline lookup yields CDR1 LGHNA and CDR2 YNFKEQ.

This clonotype has a handful of counts. The V gene is TRBV6-1, the J gene TRBJ1-2; the D is unclear. The CDR3 sequence is 11 residues long. V lost 4 bases, J lost 2 bases, and 2 bases lay in between. Per germline, CDR1 MNHNS and CDR2 SASEGT. CDR3 sequence (DNA): TGTGCCAGCAGTGTAAACTATGGCTACACCTTC. It codes for CASSVNYGYTF.

In its sample, this clonotype ranks as medium-sized. The V gene is TRBV6-1, the J gene TRBJ1-2; no reliable D call. CDR1 and CDR2 (germline): MNHNS, SASEGT. The CDR3 has 12 residues. Trimming took 1 base from V and 5 from J, leaving 5 bases between them. CDR3 DNA sequence: TGTGCCAGCAGTGAAGAGTCTTATGGCTACACCTTC. Translating gives CASSEESYGYTF.

This clonotype occurred a few times. The rearrangement uses TRBV19 and TRBJ1-5; possibly TRBD1 for D (6 bases). Trimming removed 2 bases from V and 4 bases from J, with 9 bases in between. Germline CDR1 and CDR2: LNHDA and SQIVND (reference sequence). There are 14 residues in the CDR3. CDR3 in DNA: TGTGCCAGTAGTATACAGGGGCGGAATCAGCCCCAGCATTTT. It translates to CASSIQGRNQPQHF.

The chain uses TRBV6-2 or TRBV6-3 and TRBJ1-5; D gene ambiguous. From germline, CDR1 is MNHEY and CDR2 SVGEGT. This CDR3 has 13 residues. V was cut by 6 bases and J by 4 bases, with 10 bases left in between. CDR3 sequence reads: CASRKDPNQPQHF. CDR3 DNA sequence: TGTGCCAGCAGAAAGGACCCTAATCAGCCCCAGCATTTT.

This clonotype was picked up a small number of times. This chain uses TRBV20-1 with TRBJ1-1; 9 bases map to TRBD1. V was clipped by 2 bases and J by 1 base; unmatched bases: 5. This CDR3 has 15 residues. In germline, CDR1 is DFQATT, CDR2 SNEGSKA (reference sequence). The CDR3 spells CSARTRTGENTEAFF. For the CDR3, the DNA is TGCAGTGCTAGAACCCGGACAGGGGAGAACACTGAAGCTTTCTTT.

This clonotype came up a few times. The chain is built from TRBV2 and TRBJ2-1, with TRBD2 matching over 9 bases. Germline CDR1 SNHLY, CDR2 FYNNEI. The junction had 12 bases not matched to a gene; V was cut back by 8 bases and J by 7 bases. The CDR3 spans 15 residues. The CDR3 DNA is TGTGCCAGCCCGAAGACTAGCGGACTGGGAAATGAGCAGTTCTTC. Translating it yields CASPKTSGLGNEQFF.

The chain combines TRBV29-1 with TRBJ1-3; D gene unclear. Looked up from germline, CDR1 is SQVTM and CDR2 is ANQGSEA. The CDR3 runs to 14 residues. V lost 2 bases and J lost 9, with 17 bases in between. The CDR3 loop reads CSVEIRGRRGTIYF. The DNA of the CDR3 is TGCAGCGTTGAAATCCGCGGGCGACGGGGCACCATATATTTT.

This chain connects TRBV19 to TRBJ2-7; the match to TRBD2 covers 14 bases. The trim removed 3 bases at V and 4 bases at J, leaving 2 bases unmatched. Germline lookup yields CDR1 LNHDA and CDR2 SQIVND (reference sequence). The CDR3 spans 15 residues. The CDR3 DNA is TGTGCCAGTAGTATCGGGACTAGCGGGAGTTACGAGCAGTACTTC. Translation: CASSIGTSGSYEQYF.

In its sample, this clonotype is medium-sized. The chain is built from TRBV10-3 and TRBJ1-5; perhaps TRBD1 as D (6 bases). This CDR3 spans 17 amino acids. Germline V gene data show CDR1 as ENHRY and CDR2 as SYGVKD. Trimming took 10 bases from V and 0 from J, leaving 22 bases between them. The CDR3 nucleotides read TGTGCCACTTCGGCGAGACCAAAGGGGGATAGCAATCAGCCCCAGCATTTT. It encodes CATSARPKGDSNQPQHF.

The J gene is TRBJ1-5, the V gene TRBV19; D remains ambiguous. The germline gives CDR1 LNHDA, CDR2 SQIVND (reference sequence). This CDR3 region has 14 residues. Trimming cost V 6 bases and J 3 bases, with 12 bases left between them. The CDR3 region has the DNA TGTGCCAGTAGGTTAATGGGAATCAATCAGCCCCAGCATTTT. Amino acids: CASRLMGINQPQHF.

By its share, this clonotype is medium-sized. The rearrangement links TRBV7-9 to TRBJ2-2; D gene ambiguous. Trimming stripped 1 base from V and 2 bases from J, with 8 bases between. CDR1 and CDR2 (germline): SEHNR, FQNEAQ (reference sequence). The CDR3 totals 15 residues. CDR3 DNA: TGTGCCAGCAGCTTAGGGTTACTAAACACCGGGGAGCTGTTTTTT. This codes for CASSLGLLNTGELFF. The whole variable domain, remainder taken from reference TRBV7-9 and TRBJ2-2, is DTGVSQNPRHKITKRGQNVTFRCDPISEHNRLYWYRQTLGQGPEFLTYFQNEAQLEKSRLLSDRFSAERPKGSFSTLEIQRTEQGDSAMYLCASSLGLLNTGELFFGEGSRLTVL.

The V and J genes are TRBV6-1 and TRBJ1-4, with D possibly TRBD1 on 5 matching bases. With 0 bases removed from V and 8 bases from J, the gap between germline ends came to 13 bases. This CDR3 spans 15 amino acids. CDR1 is MNHNS, CDR2 SASEGT, per germline. The CDR3 DNA reads TGTGCCAGCAGTGAAGCGCGGGGAGGGGTGGAAAAACTGTTTTTT. This codes for CASSEARGGVEKLFF.

Sample share makes this clonotype large. The gene calls are TRBV28 and TRBJ1-3, with D possibly matching TRBD1 (6 bases). Trimming pared 3 bases from V and 0 bases from J, leaving 12 bases between. The CDR3 runs to 16 residues. CDR1 and CDR2 from the germline V gene are MDHEN and SYDVKM. The CDR3 protein is CASSFWDTSSGNTIYF. CDR3 coding DNA: TGTGCCAGCAGTTTCTGGGACACGAGCTCTGGAAACACCATATATTTT.

This clonotype is categorized as medium-sized. This rearrangement joins TRBV14 to TRBJ2-7; D gene unclear. The germline V gene has CDR1 SGHDN and CDR2 FVKESK. The CDR3 is 14 residues long. V lost 8 bases and J 2 bases, leaving 16 bases between the germline ends. CDR3 sequence (DNA): TGTGCCAGCGCCCGGTCGGAGCGCCCCTACGAGCAGTACTTC. Residues: CASARSERPYEQYF.

The gene calls are TRBV6-5 and TRBJ2-1; possible D gene TRBD2, 6 bases. V lost 5 bases and J lost 5, with 13 bases in between. The CDR3 has 14 residues. Germline V lookup: CDR1 MNHEY, CDR2 SVGAGI. The CDR3 loop is CASSHREKHNEQFF. As DNA, the CDR3 is TGTGCCAGCAGTCACCGGGAGAAACACAATGAGCAGTTCTTC.

This clonotype was counted a few times. The junction shows a germline mismatch at one end, possibly a read error. This sequence joins TRBV25-1 and TRBJ2-7; D is unresolved. Germline V lookup: CDR1 MGHDK, CDR2 SYGVNS. The CDR3 has 15 residues. The CDR3 is CANSEPGKNSYEQYF. CDR3 nucleotide sequence: TGTGCCAACAGTGAACCGGGCAAAAACTCCTACGAGCAGTACTTC.

The chain is built from TRBV13 and TRBJ1-1; D perhaps matches TRBD1 (5 bases). The V end lost 2 bases, the J end lost 6 bases, and 7 bases lay between the germline ends. The CDR3 has 12 residues. CDR1 is PRHDT and CDR2 is FYEKMQ in the germline V gene (reference sequence). DNA of the CDR3: TGTGCCAGCAGCTTACTGGGGGCTGAAGCTTTCTTT. Amino acids: CASSLLGAEAFF.

The chain uses TRBV4-1 and TRBJ1-4; TRBD1 matches 8 bases. The V and J ends lost 0 bases and 8 bases, in that order; junction bases with no gene match: 5. CDR1 is MGHRA and CDR2 is YSYEKL in the germline V gene. The CDR3 runs 15 residues. The DNA for the CDR3 is TGCGCCAGCAGCCAAGAACCAGGGGGCTCGGAAAAACTGTTTTTT. This codes for CASSQEPGGSEKLFF.

J is TRBJ2-7 and V is TRBV11-2; TRBD2 aligns across 7 bases. J was trimmed by 5 bases and V by 5 bases; bases with no gene match: 9. The CDR3 is 14 residues long. Per the germline V gene, CDR1 is SGHAT and CDR2 is FQNNGV. Here the CDR3 reads CASSPPGGGNEQYF. The DNA of the CDR3 is TGTGCCAGCAGCCCCCCCGGGGGAGGGAACGAGCAGTACTTC.

In its sample, this clonotype was seen a few times. This chain connects TRBV20-1 to TRBJ1-4; no firm D call. From germline, CDR1 is DFQATT and CDR2 SNEGSKA (reference sequence). V lost 3 bases to trimming and J lost 1 base, with 3 bases between them. The CDR3 extends over 12 amino acids. CDR3: CSASLTNEKLFF. The CDR3 nucleotides are TGCAGTGCTAGTTTAACTAATGAAAAACTGTTTTTT.

The chain couples TRBV30 to TRBJ1-4; 9 positions agree with TRBD1. Germline CDR1 GTSNPN, CDR2 SVGIG (reference sequence). V dropped 6 bases and J dropped 6; count of bases not matched to a gene: 5. The CDR3 contains 13 residues. As DNA, the CDR3 is TGTGCCTGCCCGGGACAGGGATATGAAAAACTGTTTTTT. The encoded protein is CACPGQGYEKLFF.

This clonotype showed up just once. Germline is not matched at one junction end, which may reflect a read error. This sequence joins TRBV5-1 and TRBJ2-2, with D perhaps matching TRBD2 (7 bases). This CDR3 has 14 residues. Germline loops: CDR1 SGHRS, CDR2 YFSETQ. The CDR3 sequence is CAGRDTLGSGELFF. The CDR3 DNA follows: TGCGCCGGGAGGGACACGCTGGGTTCCGGTGAGCTGTTTTTT.